The present T cell receptor (beta chain) was sequenced within a study of T-cell memory formation after mild COVID-19. TCRdb fed the 5' RACE reads into MiXCR, producing one record per CDR3 protein. The sample yields more than 200,000 distinct CDR3 sequences, roughly 15% seen once. V shed 7 bases and J shed 0 bases, with 18 bases lying between them. The CDR3 has 16 residues. Germline lookup yields CDR1 SGDLS and CDR2 YYNGEE. This chain connects TRBV9 to TRBJ2-3, with D possibly TRBD2 on 7 matching bases. Material: PBMCs or a T cell subset sorted from them (not recorded which). The TCR originated in a young man who had mild COVID-19 (a few samples of this study predate the infection). Cell type and time point are not known. For the CDR3, the DNA is TGTGCCAGCGGGGCCGGAGGGGGGGCTAGCACAGATACGCAGTATTTT. Protein sequence: CASGAGGGASTDTQYF.